Following are 17 T cell receptor beta chains from one sample sequenced in a study of blood T cell repertoires in COVID-19. Using immunoSEQ multiplex PCR, the repertoire was profiled, and TCRdb retains in-frame clones only, with some absent. The sample includes 95,000 to 120,000 clones, about two thirds seen only once; the top ten take 1.8%. The sample consisted of peripheral blood. These TCRs come from a woman between 40 and 55 years old with acute or convalescent COVID-19.

The chain links TRBV12-3 or TRBV12-4 to TRBJ2-5; D might be TRBD2 (6 bases). V was clipped by 3 bases and J by 5 bases, with 10 bases between them. The CDR3 is 13 residues long. CDR3 DNA sequence: TGTGCCAGCAGTTTCCGCGGGGTGGAGACCCAGTACTTC. Its translation is CASSFRGVETQYF.

This chain joins TRBV5-4 and TRBJ2-7, with D possibly being TRBD2 (5 bases). Germline V gene data show CDR1 as SGHNT and CDR2 as YYREEE (reference sequence). The CDR3 loop spans 14 amino acids. The V end lost 3 bases, the J end lost 3 bases, and 13 bases lay between the germline ends. The CDR3 region has the DNA TGTGCCAGCAGCTCGGACGGGGTTCTCTACGAGCAGTACTTC. Encoded protein: CASSSDGVLYEQYF.

The V and J genes are TRBV2 and TRBJ2-3; the D gene is possibly TRBD1 (6 bases). The V and J ends lost 4 bases and 0 bases respectively, with 11 bases between them. The CDR3 spans 15 residues. Germline loops: CDR1 SNHLY, CDR2 FYNNEI. The CDR3 DNA sequence: TGTGCCAGCAGTGTTGGGCAGGGGAGCACAGATACGCAGTATTTT. Residues: CASSVGQGSTDTQYF.

The chain links TRBV27 to TRBJ2-1; a weak D match, TRBD2 (6 bases). CDR1 and CDR2 from the germline V gene are MNHEY and SMNVEV (reference sequence). V was pared by 5 bases and J by 8 bases, with 19 bases between. This CDR3 contains 15 residues. The CDR3 loop reads CASSPFWGDQDEQFF. In nucleotides, the CDR3 is TGTGCCAGCAGTCCCTTTTGGGGGGATCAGGATGAGCAGTTCTTC.

This clone was seen a few times. CDR3 residues: CASSPTGQTTYEQYF. In DNA, the CDR3 is TGTGCCAGCAGTCCGACTGGACAGACGACCTACGAGCAGTACTTC. The chain links TRBV7-2 to TRBJ2-7; tentative D call: TRBD1 (6 bases). Germline V gene sequence: CDR1 SGHTA, CDR2 FQGNSA. This CDR3 region has 15 residues. V was shortened by 6 bases and J by 2 bases, with 17 bases between the two germline ends.

V and J are TRBV11-3 and TRBJ1-2, with D perhaps matching TRBD1 (5 bases). There are 14 residues in the CDR3. Germline CDR1 SGHNT, CDR2 YENEEA. Trimming removed 7 bases from V and 3 bases from J, with 15 bases in between. The CDR3 protein is CASIWGGTHYGYTF. CDR3 DNA: TGTGCCAGCATCTGGGGGGGGACTCACTATGGCTACACCTTC.

This clone has at least ten counts. The chain combines TRBV3-1 (or the pseudogene TRBV3-2) with TRBJ2-7; D is ambiguous. The length of the CDR3 is 14 residues. Germline CDR1 is LGHDT and CDR2 is YNNKEL (reference sequence). Trimming removed 2 bases at V and 6 bases at J, with 14 bases between. For the CDR3, the DNA is TGTGCCAGCAGCCAAAGTGGTTCAGGCCGCGAGCAGTACTTC. It translates to CASSQSGSGREQYF.

The chain has TRBV5-4 and TRBJ2-1, with TRBD2 identical over 12 bases. Germline V gene data show CDR1 as SGHNT and CDR2 as YYREEE (reference sequence). The CDR3 totals 15 residues. V lost 0 bases, J lost 9 bases, and 4 bases stayed unmatched. The CDR3 region is CASSLGTSGAVEQFF. The CDR3 DNA reads as TGTGCCAGCAGCTTGGGGACTAGCGGGGCGGTTGAGCAGTTCTTC.

The J gene is TRBJ2-3, the V gene TRBV11-2; TRBD2 matches 9 bases. V lost 5 bases, J lost 0 bases, and 15 bases stayed unmatched. In germline, CDR1 is SGHAT, CDR2 FQNNGV. The CDR3 extends over 19 amino acids. The CDR3 bases are TGTGCCAGCAGCCTAAGCTATAGCGGGGGACAAACTAGCACAGATACGCAGTATTTT. Its translation: CASSLSYSGGQTSTDTQYF.

J is TRBJ2-7 and V is TRBV27; 7 bases map to TRBD2. V shed 9 bases, J shed 2 bases, and the junction held 13 bases outside the gene matches. The germline V gene has CDR1 MNHEY and CDR2 SMNVEV (reference sequence). CDR3 size: 15 residues. The CDR3 protein is CASSTDRAGTYEQYF. For the CDR3, the DNA is TGTGCCAGTTCCACCGACCGAGCGGGGACCTACGAGCAGTACTTC.

The chain combines TRBV19 with TRBJ1-4; D remains ambiguous. The CDR3 extends over 15 amino acids. The V and J ends lost 0 bases and 3 bases respectively, with 8 bases between them. Germline lookup yields CDR1 LNHDA and CDR2 SQIVND (reference sequence). The CDR3 DNA sequence: TGTGCCAGTAGTATAGAACGGGGAGCTAATGAAAAACTGTTTTTT. Protein product: CASSIERGANEKLFF.

The chain recombines TRBV18 with TRBJ2-1; 13 nucleotides align to TRBD2. Trimming cost V 3 bases and J 5 bases; bases outside gene matches: 4. The CDR3 length is 16 residues. The germline V gene has CDR1 KGHSH and CDR2 LQKENI. The CDR3, as DNA: TGTGCCAGCTCACCTAGGACTAGCGGGGGAAACAATGAGCAGTTCTTC. Its translation: CASSPRTSGGNNEQFF.

The rearrangement joins TRBV28 to TRBJ2-2, with a possible D match to TRBD2 (5 bases). V gave up 5 bases and J gave up 5 bases, with 12 bases separating them. Germline V gene lookup returns CDR1 MDHEN and CDR2 SYDVKM. This CDR3 comprises 14 residues. CDR3 sequence: CASSGGGPTGELFF. CDR3 nucleotide sequence: TGTGCCAGCAGTGGAGGTGGACCTACCGGGGAGCTGTTTTTT. Combining the CDR3 with reference TRBV28 and TRBJ2-2 gives the whole variable domain DVKVTQSSRYLVKRTGEKVFLECVQDMDHENMFWYRQDPGLGLRLIYFSYDVKMKEKGDIPEGYSVSREKKERFSLILESASTNQTSMYLCASSGGGPTGELFFGEGSRLTVL.

The chain recombines TRBV12-3 or TRBV12-4 with TRBJ2-2; D perhaps matches TRBD1 (6 bases). The CDR3 spans 13 residues. V lost 5 bases to trimming and J lost 7 bases, with 11 bases between them. CDR3: CASSEQGYGELFF. The CDR3, as DNA: TGTGCCAGCAGTGAACAGGGTTACGGGGAGCTGTTTTTT.

The chain has TRBV19 and TRBJ1-4; the D gene is possibly TRBD1 (6 bases). This CDR3 spans 14 amino acids. V lost 6 bases to trimming and J lost 7 bases, with 15 bases between them. In germline, CDR1 is LNHDA, CDR2 SQIVND (reference sequence). This CDR3 reads CASRDRRGSEKLFF. As DNA, the CDR3 is TGTGCCAGTAGAGACAGGCGGGGGAGTGAAAAACTGTTTTTT.

The J gene is TRBJ2-4, the V gene TRBV10-1; 8 bases are a match to TRBD1. The CDR3 loop spans 18 amino acids. J was trimmed by 3 bases and V by 0 bases; bases with no gene match: 10. Germline V gene lookup returns CDR1 WNHNN and CDR2 SYGVQD (reference sequence). CDR3 residues: CASSESSALGTGKNIQYF. CDR3 sequence (DNA): TGCGCCAGCAGTGAGTCGAGTGCTCTCGGGACAGGCAAAAACATTCAGTACTTC.

The CDR3 region is CAWSVDPTGSGGYTF. The DNA of the CDR3 is TGTGCCTGGAGTGTAGACCCAACAGGGTCCGGGGGCTACACCTTC. The chain is built from TRBV30 and TRBJ1-2; TRBD1 is a possible D gene (6 bases). The germline V gene has CDR1 GTSNPN and CDR2 SVGIG (reference sequence). The CDR3 consists of 15 residues. Deletions cut 0 bases from V and 8 bases from J, with 19 bases between.